A selection of T cell receptor beta chains follows, all from one sample in a study of OX40 agonist ivuxolimab in advanced cancers. The assay was immunoSEQ multiplex PCR, and TCRdb's table has in-frame clones only and misses some. The sample includes fewer than 70,000 clones, around 83% of them seen just once. The material was CD4+ or CD8+ T cells sorted from blood, obtained in a trial of the OX40 agonist ivuxolimab. The source is an adult with an advanced solid tumor such as melanoma, head and neck, liver or kidney cancer. Both conserved end residues are part of each CDR3. The order of the fields is J gene, V gene, CDR3 protein.

j_gene: TRBJ2-5
v_gene: TRBV5-8
CDR3aa: CASTLLPGQGETQYF

j_gene: TRBJ2-5
v_gene: TRBV6-1
CDR3aa: CASSANNGETQYF

j_gene: TRBJ2-2
v_gene: TRBV7-2
CDR3aa: CASSLPAGYTGELFF

j_gene: TRBJ2-6
v_gene: TRBV6-6
CDR3aa: CASSTTGGTGANVLTF

j_gene: TRBJ2-5
v_gene: TRBV7-2
CDR3aa: CASIPYPQETQYF

j_gene: TRBJ1-5
v_gene: TRBV9
CDR3aa: CASSVSNLNQPQHF

j_gene: TRBJ1-5
v_gene: TRBV2
CDR3aa: CASTFGQGSNQPQHF

j_gene: TRBJ2-7
v_gene: TRBV4-1
CDR3aa: CASSQDHRSRDEQYF

j_gene: TRBJ2-3
v_gene: TRBV5-1
CDR3aa: CASSLKGTGTTDTQYF

j_gene: TRBJ2-3
v_gene: TRBV11-2
CDR3aa: CASQSGVASTDTQYF

j_gene: TRBJ1-2
v_gene: TRBV19
CDR3aa: CASSIQGAPGYTF

j_gene: TRBJ1-2
v_gene: TRBV5-4
CDR3aa: CASSQGSDILGGYTF

j_gene: TRBJ2-3
v_gene: TRBV7-2
CDR3aa: CASSPSPGRMSDTQYF

j_gene: TRBJ1-2
v_gene: TRBV5-5
CDR3aa: CASSPEGAFAYGYTF

j_gene: TRBJ2-7
v_gene: TRBV7-9
CDR3aa: CASSLGLGRELKQYF

j_gene: TRBJ2-7
v_gene: TRBV7-2
CDR3aa: CASSPRRGRLYEQYF

j_gene: TRBJ2-1
v_gene: TRBV5-1
CDR3aa: CASSLSGDYSQQFF

j_gene: TRBJ2-1
v_gene: TRBV6-1
CDR3aa: CASSETTGALGEQFF

j_gene: TRBJ2-5
v_gene: TRBV4-1
CDR3aa: CASSQFDLVQETQYF

j_gene: TRBJ2-2
v_gene: TRBV6-4
CDR3aa: CASSDRGDVGELFF

j_gene: TRBJ2-3
v_gene: TRBV5-4
CDR3aa: CASSLRTSGGALDTQYF

j_gene: TRBJ2-2
v_gene: TRBV11-3
CDR3aa: CASRIGTGGNGELFF

j_gene: TRBJ1-5
v_gene: TRBV6-5
CDR3aa: CASRKVGGREPQHF

j_gene: TRBJ2-7
v_gene: TRBV7-2
CDR3aa: CASSSGPPYEQYF

j_gene: TRBJ2-5
v_gene: TRBV9
CDR3aa: CASSVGQGRETQYF

j_gene: TRBJ1-1
v_gene: TRBV25-1
CDR3aa: CASGFGKTEAFF

j_gene: TRBJ2-3
v_gene: TRBV11-3
CDR3aa: CASSLAGGGSDTQYF

j_gene: TRBJ2-7
v_gene: TRBV7-9
CDR3aa: CASSLWTANEQYF

j_gene: TRBJ1-2
v_gene: TRBV7-9
CDR3aa: CASSPTASGYGYTF